The 8 T cell receptor beta chains reported below all come from one sample, sequenced in a study of T cell responses to AZD1222 COVID-19 vaccine (dated by TCRdb to about 2021). The method behind the library was the immunoSEQ multiplex PCR assay. Not all clones reach the TCRdb copy of this immuneACCESS table, which keeps in-frame sequences only. Checked studies attribute under half of the gap to unresolved V genes and leave the rest unexplained. The sample has tens of thousands of clones on record, roughly 89% of them singletons. The top ten hold roughly 4.9% of the sample. The label giving this sample's time point can be read as: about 28 days (+/-7) after the second vaccine dose. The material sequenced was peripheral blood, taken 28 days after the second AZD1222 dose. These receptors were collected from an adult who received the AZD1222 COVID-19 vaccine.

V and J are TRBV6-5 and TRBJ1-1, with 8 bases lining up with TRBD1. Trimming cost V 2 bases and J 1 base; bases outside gene matches: 3. Germline V gene sequence: CDR1 MNHEY, CDR2 SVGAGI. There are 15 residues in the CDR3. The CDR3 bases are TGTGCCAGCAGTTACACAGGACAGGGGAACACTGAAGCTTTCTTT. Translated, it gives CASSYTGQGNTEAFF.

The CDR3, as DNA: TGTGCCAGTATCCAAGGCGGCAAAATGAACACTGAAGCTTTCTTT. Translation: CASIQGGKMNTEAFF. The rearrangement joins TRBV19 to TRBJ1-1; the D is unclear. From germline, CDR1 is LNHDA and CDR2 SQIVND (reference sequence). The CDR3 runs 15 residues. The ends were cut back, 7 bases at V and 0 bases at J, with 15 bases in the middle.

V gene TRBV7-9 combines with J gene TRBJ2-7; 10 positions match TRBD1. CDR1 and CDR2 (germline): SEHNR, FQNEAQ (reference sequence). Trimming took 5 bases from V and 4 from J; bases not matched to a gene: 5. The CDR3 covers 14 residues. CDR3 amino acids: CASSVGQGSYEQYF. CDR3 nucleotide sequence: TGTGCCAGCAGCGTGGGACAGGGGTCGTACGAGCAGTACTTC.

The gene calls are TRBV5-1 and TRBJ2-3, with 9 bases matching TRBD1. With 4 bases clipped from V and 0 bases from J, the junction kept 3 bases outside the gene matches. The CDR3 consists of 15 residues. The V gene's germline CDR1 is SGHRS and CDR2 YFSETQ. The CDR3 nucleotides are TGCGCCAGCAGCCCCGGGACAGGGAGCACAGATACGCAGTATTTT. It encodes CASSPGTGSTDTQYF.

This chain links TRBV3-1 (or the pseudogene TRBV3-2) with TRBJ2-2, with TRBD1 identical over 9 bases. CDR1 LGHDT and CDR2 YNNKEL come from the germline V gene (reference sequence). V lost 4 bases and J lost 0; bases outside the gene matches: 3. The CDR3 has 16 residues. CDR3 residues: CASSRGTGSNTGELFF. The DNA of the CDR3 is TGTGCCAGCAGCCGAGGGACAGGGTCGAACACCGGGGAGCTGTTTTTT.

This sequence joins TRBV6-5 and TRBJ1-1, with TRBD1 matching 7 bases. The germline V gene encodes CDR1 MNHEY and CDR2 SVGAGI. After removal of 4 bases from V and 4 bases from J, the junction contained 6 bases not matched to a gene. The CDR3 length is 14 residues. CDR3 sequence reads: CASSFGQGGTEAFF. In DNA form, the CDR3 reads TGTGCCAGCAGTTTCGGGCAGGGGGGCACTGAAGCTTTCTTT.

The chain uses TRBV10-1 and TRBJ2-2; D may match TRBD1 or TRBD2 (5 bases each). The germline V gene has CDR1 WNHNN and CDR2 SYGVQD (reference sequence). CDR3 length equals 15 residues. V dropped 3 bases and J dropped 5 bases, with 13 bases sitting between them. DNA for the CDR3: TGCGCCAGCAGTGACGGGACGGGCCGAACCGGGGAGCTGTTTTTT. Amino acids: CASSDGTGRTGELFF.

The chain has TRBV7-9 and TRBJ1-4, with D uncertain. Trimming cost V 6 bases and J 5 bases, with 10 bases left between them. The germline V gene encodes CDR1 SEHNR and CDR2 FQNEAQ (reference sequence). The CDR3 runs 13 residues. In DNA, the CDR3 is TGTGCCAGCAGGGGGAGCGTAAATGAAAAACTGTTTTTT. Translation: CASRGSVNEKLFF.